This T cell receptor (beta chain) was identified during a study of T cells in localized non-small cell lung cancer. Repertoires were generated with immunoSEQ multiplex PCR, while TCRdb's copy carries only in-frame clones and drops some. This sample carries roughly 24,000 clones, about 85% of them seen once, and the ten largest clones take 9.5% to 10%. Study findings and constraints: Analysis by sequencing included only one tumor region, so heterogeneity remains possible. Uninvolved adjacent lung had the highest recorded T cell clonality, with tumor below it.

This clone is a singleton in its sample. Antigen unknown. The CDR3 is 15 residues long. The sequence derives from a man aged 35 to 69 with stage III squamous cell lung carcinoma. This sequence joins TRBV21-1 and TRBJ2-3; the table's D gene call, TRBD2, was not cross checked with the DNA. TRBV21-1 is noted as a pseudogene. Sequenced here: peripheral blood, sampled before any cancer treatment. The CDR3 DNA is TGTGCCAGCAGCAATGGTCAGCGGGGGACAGATACGCAGTATTTT. This gives the protein CASSNGQRGTDTQYF.